Listed below are T cell receptor beta chains from one sample, sequenced in a study of OX40 agonist ivuxolimab in advanced cancers. This table comes from immunoSEQ multiplex PCR, and its TCRdb copy is limited to in-frame clones, with some not included. The sample records approximately 82,000 clones, 83% being singletons. The sample here was CD4+ or CD8+ T cells sorted from blood, taken in a trial of the OX40 agonist ivuxolimab. These receptor sequences come from an adult with an advanced solid tumor such as melanoma, head and neck, liver or kidney cancer. Each CDR3 is given with its conserved first and last residue. A D gene is named only where the DNA matches it firmly. The listing skips clone size in some rows; elsewhere it reads once, few, many or a size class.

V gene	D gene	J gene	clone size	CDR3 protein	CDR3 DNA
TRBV30	-	TRBJ2-3	-	CAWSVSGDTQYF	TGTGCCTGGAGTGTCTCCGGAGATACGCAGTATTTT
TRBV30	-	TRBJ1-2	-	CAWSPGLDYGYTF	TGTGCCTGGAGCCCGGGGTTGGACTATGGCTACACCTTC
TRBV29-1	TRBD1	TRBJ2-7	-	CSVEGDRAYEQYF	TGCAGCGTTGAAGGGGACAGGGCCTACGAGCAGTACTTC
TRBV7-9	-	TRBJ1-2	-	CASSLTGFGGYTF	TGTGCCAGCAGCTTAACAGGGTTTGGAGGCTACACCTTC
TRBV19	-	TRBJ1-2	-	CASSIITDGRHGYTF	TGTGCCAGTAGTATTATTACCGATGGACGGCATGGCTACACCTTC
TRBV13	TRBD1	TRBJ1-6	-	CASSLAQGGNESPLHF	TGTGCCAGCAGCCTTGCCCAGGGGGGGAACGAGTCACCCCTCCACTTT
TRBV7-2	-	TRBJ2-3	-	CASSFWGGSTDTQYF	TGTGCCAGCAGCTTCTGGGGGGGCAGCACAGATACGCAGTATTTT
TRBV25-1	-	TRBJ2-2	few	CASSELAGDTGELFF	TGTGCCAGCAGTGAATTGGCAGGGGACACCGGGGAGCTGTTTTTT
TRBV5-4	TRBD1	TRBJ2-5	-	CASSSKQGSQETQYF	TGTGCCAGCAGCTCCAAACAGGGGAGCCAAGAGACCCAGTACTTC
TRBV18	-	TRBJ2-3	-	CASSPIDTQYF	TGTGCCAGCTCCCCCATAGATACGCAGTATTTT
TRBV10-3	-	TRBJ1-1	-	CAISPGLINTEAFF	TGTGCCATCAGCCCGGGTCTAATCAACACTGAAGCTTTCTTT
TRBV11-2	-	TRBJ2-7	-	CASRPRGRGPLVSYEQYF	TGTGCCAGCAGGCCTAGAGGCAGGGGACCCCTTGTCTCCTACGAGCAGTACTTC
TRBV6-5	-	TRBJ1-2	-	CASSPSEGKGYGYTF	TGTGCCAGCAGTCCCTCAGAAGGCAAGGGCTATGGCTACACCTTC
TRBV2	-	TRBJ2-7	-	CASRRDHDYEQYF	TGTGCCAGCAGGCGGGACCACGACTACGAGCAGTACTTC
TRBV5-1	-	TRBJ2-3	few	CASSVRDSGTDTQYF	TGCGCCAGCAGCGTAAGGGACAGCGGGACAGATACGCAGTATTTT
TRBV5-6	-	TRBJ1-4	-	CASSLAGYEKLFF	TGTGCCAGCAGCTTGGCAGGATACGAAAAACTGTTTTTT
TRBV7-2	TRBD1	TRBJ1-2	-	CASRGTGGGYTF	TGTGCCAGCAGAGGGACAGGGGGTGGCTACACCTTC
TRBV7-9	-	TRBJ2-5	-	CASSFVPAFGETQYF	TGTGCCAGCAGCTTCGTACCGGCTTTCGGGGAGACCCAGTACTTC
TRBV5-4	TRBD1	TRBJ1-1	-	CASSLGTGGTEAFF	TGTGCCAGCAGCTTAGGTACAGGGGGCACTGAAGCTTTCTTT
TRBV29-1	-	TRBJ1-2	-	CSVDPDLYYGYTF	TGCAGCGTTGACCCCGACCTTTACTATGGCTACACCTTC
TRBV11-2	TRBD2	TRBJ2-1	-	CASSLTSGPEYEQFF	TGTGCCAGCAGCTTGACTAGCGGCCCGGAGTATGAGCAGTTCTTC
TRBV30	-	TRBJ1-1	-	CAWRPAGRAEAFF	TGTGCCTGGAGGCCGGCGGGGCGCGCTGAAGCTTTCTTT
TRBV12-5	-	TRBJ2-7	-	CASGLVSIGTSYEQYF	TGTGCTAGTGGTTTGGTATCGATAGGGACCTCCTACGAGCAGTACTTC
TRBV2	-	TRBJ2-5	-	CASIRTAQETQYF	TGTGCCAGCATACGAACTGCCCAAGAGACCCAGTACTTC
TRBV5-8	-	TRBJ2-3	-	CASSLAVLVGRDTQYF	TGTGCCAGCAGCTTGGCCGTTCTAGTTGGTAGGGATACGCAGTATTTT
TRBV14	-	TRBJ2-7	once	CASSQLAYGEQYF	TGTGCCAGCAGCCAACTAGCGTACGGCGAGCAGTACTTC
TRBV10-3	-	TRBJ1-2	once	CAIRRDNNYGYTF	TGTGCCATCCGGCGGGACAACAACTATGGCTACACCTTC
TRBV7-6	TRBD1	TRBJ2-1	-	CASSQGQGAYNEQFF	TGTGCCAGCAGCCAGGGACAGGGGGCTTACAATGAGCAGTTCTTC
TRBV6-5	-	TRBJ1-2	-	CASSYSGASNYGYTF	TGTGCCAGCAGTTACTCGGGGGCGTCGAACTATGGCTACACCTTC
TRBV30	TRBD1	TRBJ2-7	few	CAWSDTGTVSYEQYF	TGTGCCTGGAGTGATACCGGGACAGTTTCCTACGAGCAGTACTTC
TRBV2	-	TRBJ1-4	-	CASSVNEKLFF	TGTGCCAGCAGTGTAAATGAAAAACTGTTTTTT
TRBV18	-	TRBJ2-6	-	CASSPMGREFSGANVLTF	TGTGCCAGCTCACCCATGGGCAGGGAGTTCTCTGGGGCCAACGTCCTGACTTTC
TRBV7-9	-	TRBJ1-4	-	CASSLALGGNEKLFF	TGTGCCAGCAGCTTAGCCTTGGGAGGGAATGAAAAACTGTTTTTT
TRBV10-3	TRBD2	TRBJ2-2	many	CAIGAEAGGNTGELFF	TGTGCCATCGGGGCGGAGGCGGGGGGAAACACCGGGGAGCTGTTTTTT
TRBV11-2	-	TRBJ1-2	few	CASSLEALGDLTF	TGTGCCAGCAGCTTAGAAGCCCTAGGCGACCTAACCTTC
TRBV6-4	TRBD1	TRBJ1-5	-	CASQRGPWEPQHF	TGTGCCAGCCAGAGGGGGCCTTGGGAGCCCCAGCATTTT
TRBV5-4	-	TRBJ2-5	-	CASSFGGALGETQYF	TGTGCCAGCAGCTTTGGGGGGGCCCTAGGGGAGACCCAGTACTTC
TRBV28	-	TRBJ2-7	once	CASRGESYEQYF	TGTGCCAGCAGAGGAGAATCCTACGAGCAGTACTTC
TRBV5-1	TRBD2	TRBJ2-7	-	CASNPAGDSYEQYF	TGCGCCAGCAACCCAGCGGGGGACTCCTACGAGCAGTACTTC
TRBV9	-	TRBJ2-1	-	CASSVMEGNNEQFF	TGTGCCAGCAGCGTAATGGAGGGGAACAATGAGCAGTTCTTC
TRBV29-1	-	TRBJ1-1	once	CSVASAGLNTEAFF	TGCAGCGTTGCTTCGGCGGGACTGAACACTGAAGCTTTCTTT
TRBV6-5	TRBD1	TRBJ2-5	-	CASSFERPGGGETQYF	TGTGCCAGCAGTTTCGAAAGGCCAGGGGGTGGGGAGACCCAGTACTTC